This TCR beta chain was identified in a study of CD8 T cells in Susac syndrome. The CDR3 loop spans 14 amino acids. Germline loops: CDR1 SGHAT, CDR2 FQDESV (reference sequence). V lost 5 bases, J lost 4 bases, and 2 bases stayed unmatched. It was with random hexamers that about 0.45 to 1 ug RNA was reverse transcribed. Multiplex PCR with immunoSEQ amplified the TCR beta CDR3 across 54 Vbeta and 13 Jbeta. TCRdb used MiXCR to reprocess the immunoSEQ multiplex PCR reads, holding one entry per CDR3 protein. Counted here are 130,000 to 150,000 distinct CDR3 sequences, approximately 96% occurring once; the ten biggest clones make up 0.075% to 0.09%. Overall study findings and caveats: The authors found no clonal expansion in Susac syndrome CD4+ T cell repertoires.

Sequencing of TCR beta was performed on blood CD8+ and CD4+ T cells. CD8+ and CD4+ T cells were negatively isolated; TEMRA cells were FACS-enriched. As to this clonotype: Its antigen is still unknown.

The TCR was taken from a human donor with Susac syndrome. Sequenced input: CD4+ T cells from PBMCs. V and J are TRBV11-1 and TRBJ2-5; 12 bases map to TRBD2. This CDR3 reads CASSTGLAGETQYF. DNA for the CDR3: TGTGCCAGCAGCACGGGACTAGCGGGAGAGACCCAGTACTTC.